This T cell receptor (beta chain) was obtained from a study of blood T cells in healthy people across ages. Many counts were recorded for this clonotype. Its specificity is not known. This CDR3 spans 12 amino acids. V trimming: 6 bases; J trimming: 5 bases; junction bases outside the gene matches: 6. Per the germline V gene, CDR1 is SQVTM and CDR2 is ANQGSEA. Overall study results and limits: Relative to aged donors, long-lived donors carried more naive CD4+ cells and displayed higher diversity. While age rose, TCR beta diversity per million T cells dropped in a roughly linear way.

Every sample gave at least 5 micrograms of total RNA when it was extracted. A second about 6 to 11 cycle PCR used barcoded and J-beta primers. TCRdb itself ran the 5' RACE reads through MiXCR, one entry per CDR3 protein. Of about 1,400,000 distinct CDR3 sequences listed, roughly 45% are singletons. The sequenced sample consisted of blood. The genes are TRBV29-1 and TRBJ2-5; the match to TRBD1 covers 7 bases. The origin of this receptor is a woman aged 18-29 years in good health. The CDR3 is CSVKGAGETQYF. CDR3 coding DNA: TGCAGCGTAAAGGGGGCCGGGGAGACCCAGTACTTC.